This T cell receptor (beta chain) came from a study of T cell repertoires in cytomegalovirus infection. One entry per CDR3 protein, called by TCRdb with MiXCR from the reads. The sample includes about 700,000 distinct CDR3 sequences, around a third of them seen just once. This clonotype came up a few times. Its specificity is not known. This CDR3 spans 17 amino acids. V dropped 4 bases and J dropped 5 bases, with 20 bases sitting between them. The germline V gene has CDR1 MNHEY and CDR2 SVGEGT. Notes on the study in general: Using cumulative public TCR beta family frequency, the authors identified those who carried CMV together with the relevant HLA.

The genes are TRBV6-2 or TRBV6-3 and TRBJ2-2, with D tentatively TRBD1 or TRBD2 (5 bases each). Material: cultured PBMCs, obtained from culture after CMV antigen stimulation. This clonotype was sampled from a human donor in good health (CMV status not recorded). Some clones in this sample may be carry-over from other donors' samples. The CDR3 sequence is CASSWSGGGSETGELFF. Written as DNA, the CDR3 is TGTGCCAGCAGTTGGAGTGGTGGGGGTTCCGAGACCGGGGAGCTGTTTTTT.